This T cell receptor beta chain was observed in a study of identifying expanded T cells in peripheral blood (dated by TCRdb to between 2018 and 2020). A note on the overall study: Technical replicates were generated by sequencing separate aliquots of the same genomic DNA pool, with four replicates compared pairwise.

TCRbeta CDR3 regions were profiled by bias-controlled multiplex PCR amplification of genomic DNA with the immunoSEQ Assay. On the study's bioinformatics: The absolute abundance of each unique TCRbeta CDR3 region was quantified after sequences were collapsed and filtered. Differential abundance was tested with two models: a binomial (Fisher-equivalent) model and a beta-binomial model that adds time-dependent variance fitted from healthy donors. Clones with fewer than 5 combined templates were excluded, and clones with Benjamini-Hochberg FDR below 0.01 were called differentially abundant. Beta-binomial variance was modeled as a function of total template count across the two samples using the form v = (b*log(k)+a)^2. As stored in TCRdb, this immuneACCESS dataset retains in-frame rearrangements with V and J assigned. A fraction of the clones does not appear; measured against another copy, unresolved V genes explain less than half of the discrepancy, and the remainder lacks a known reason. V, J and clone size were drawn from that table, and D and trimming were deduced from the DNA. A total of approximately 81,000 clones appear in this sample, 84% of them only once. The ten top clones hold 15% to 20% of the sample.

The CDR3 runs 16 residues from the cysteine to the phenylalanine. Here the CDR3 DNA is all that survives: 48 bases in frame from base 1. Germline trimming: 2 bases from V, 10 bases from J; junction bases outside gene matches: 13. The germline V gene sets CDR1 to MDHEN and CDR2 to SYDVKM. No immune events, such as infections, were documented for the healthy donors during the collection period. To calibrate time-dependent variance in a beta-binomial model of T-cell clone differential abundance, blood repertoires from healthy donors were used as a training cohort. The training cohort included 10 or so healthy donors, of whom 3 were female and 7 were male. An age range of about 29 to 65 years, with an average of roughly 47 years, was recorded for the donors. Whole blood, obtained from a commercial supplier, was collected from each healthy donor at three time points spaced approximately two weeks apart. For immunosequencing, genomic DNA was extracted from unsorted whole blood.

As for this clone: The target of this receptor is not known. One base away there is no much larger clone; base qualities are not given.

On the study overall, not on this receptor specifically: Approximately 1.2 differentially abundant clones were flagged by the binomial model between technical replicates, whereas about 15 and 18 were flagged over about two weeks and four weeks, respectively. Across all healthy-donor time intervals, the beta-binomial model significantly cut both the number of clones called differentially abundant and the false-positive rate. Across all healthy donors, variance in clone template counts between roughly 2-week samples was found to increase significantly with total template count. The authors expected biological variance in healthy repertoires might increase further over much longer intervals such as months to years.

The sequencing input was blood. This TCR was sampled from a person aged 18 to 70 in good health. The V and J genes are TRBV28 and TRBJ2-3, with 9 junctional bases fitting TRBD2. The CDR3 is CASSLRAGGWLVAQYF. The DNA is as follows: TGTGCCAGCAGTTTAAGGGCGGGAGGGTGGTTAGTGGCGCAGTATTTT.